A single sample gave rise to the 13 T cell receptor beta chains below, sequenced in a study of T cell responses to AZD1222 COVID-19 vaccine. Sequencing used immunoSEQ multiplex PCR; TCRdb keeps in-frame clones, though not all of them. The top ten hold 18% of the sample, which has over 150,000 clones, around 90% seen once. Material: peripheral blood, obtained on day 0 of AZD1222 vaccination. All receptors derive from an adult in good health.

The rearrangement links TRBV12-3 or TRBV12-4 to TRBJ2-7; D gene unclear. This CDR3 contains 11 residues. The V and J ends lost 3 bases and 5 bases respectively, with 5 bases between them. The CDR3, as DNA: TGTGCCAGCAGTTTTCTGGACGAGCAGTACTTC. This codes for CASSFLDEQYF.

V and J are TRBV9 and TRBJ2-5; TRBD1 matches 9 bases. The CDR3 has 14 amino acids. CDR1 SGDLS and CDR2 YYNGEE come from the germline V gene. Losses at the gene ends were 3 bases for V and 6 bases for J; bases not matched to a gene: 6. The DNA for the CDR3 is TGTGCCAGCAGCGCCGCGGACAGGGGAAAGACCCAGTACTTC. Its protein is CASSAADRGKTQYF.

This chain connects TRBV10-3 to TRBJ1-2, with a tentative D call TRBD1 (6 bases). V was cut by 0 bases and J by 1 base, with 9 bases left in between. The CDR3 runs 15 residues. CDR1 and CDR2 (germline): ENHRY, SYGVKD. CDR3 nucleotide sequence: TGTGCCATCAGTGAGTCGGTAGGGGGTAACTATGGCTACACCTTC. This codes for CAISESVGGNYGYTF.

J is TRBJ1-4 and V is TRBV28; 7 bases are a match to TRBD1. CDR1 MDHEN and CDR2 SYDVKM come from the germline V gene. Losses at the gene ends were 5 bases for V and 12 bases for J; bases not matched to a gene: 15. The CDR3 runs 15 residues. Here the CDR3 reads CASSPLAGTDEELFF. Written as DNA, the CDR3 is TGTGCCAGCAGTCCACTCGCGGGGACAGACGAGGAACTGTTTTTT.

The genes are TRBV4-3 and TRBJ1-4; D remains unclear. The CDR3 loop spans 14 amino acids. Trimming removed 4 bases from V and 6 bases from J, with 12 bases in between. Germline V lookup: CDR1 LGHNA, CDR2 YSLEER. The CDR3 region is CASSLGQGDEKLFF. DNA of the CDR3: TGCGCCAGCAGCCTGGGCCAAGGTGATGAAAAACTGTTTTTT.

The rearrangement uses TRBV6-5 and TRBJ2-1; 12 bases map to TRBD2. Germline trimming cut 4 bases from V and 4 bases from J; bases unmatched to any gene: 2. Per the germline V gene, CDR1 is MNHEY and CDR2 is SVGAGI. This CDR3 comprises 15 residues. CDR3: CASSSGTSGYNEQFF. DNA of the CDR3: TGTGCCAGCAGTTCCGGGACTAGCGGGTACAATGAGCAGTTCTTC.

The gene calls are TRBV5-1 and TRBJ1-2; D ambiguous. The CDR3 runs 12 residues. Trimming pared 2 bases from V and 2 bases from J, leaving 4 bases between. Germline-derived CDR1 and CDR2 are SGHRS and YFSETQ. CDR3 in amino acids: CASSFLNYGYTF. The CDR3 bases are TGCGCCAGCAGCTTCCTAAACTATGGCTACACCTTC.

The CDR3 region has the DNA TGTGCCAGCAGCCCTCTGGGGGGGTATAATGAGCAGTTCTTC. This codes for CASSPLGGYNEQFF. This sequence joins TRBV3-1 (or the pseudogene TRBV3-2) and TRBJ2-1; 7 bases fit TRBD2. CDR1 is LGHDT, CDR2 YNNKEL, per germline (reference sequence). This CDR3 spans 14 amino acids. The trim removed 4 bases at V and 7 bases at J, leaving 7 bases unmatched.

This rearrangement joins TRBV6-1 to TRBJ1-5; D is undetermined. V lost 3 bases to trimming and J lost 7 bases, with 10 bases between them. Germline V CDR1 and CDR2: MNHNS, SASEGT. This CDR3 has 13 residues. The CDR3 coding sequence is TGTGCCAGCAGTGAGTACAGTAGGCAGCCCCAGCATTTT. Its protein is CASSEYSRQPQHF.

The chain has TRBV16 and TRBJ2-1; 11 bases match TRBD2. Losses at the gene ends were 2 bases for V and 2 bases for J; bases not matched to a gene: 5. The CDR3 is 17 residues long. Germline V gene data show CDR1 as KGHSY and CDR2 as FQNENV. CDR3 protein: CASSQLSGRGTYNEQFF. In DNA, the CDR3 is TGTGCCAGCAGCCAACTTAGCGGGAGGGGGACCTACAATGAGCAGTTCTTC.

The chain combines TRBV6-5 with TRBJ1-4; possibly TRBD1 for D (5 bases). The CDR3 loop spans 12 amino acids. The V end was cut by 6 bases, the J end by 8 bases, with 10 bases between. CDR1 and CDR2 from the germline V gene are MNHEY and SVGAGI. CDR3 in DNA: TGTGCCAGCAGACCATGGGGGGAAAAACTGTTTTTT. Translating it yields CASRPWGEKLFF.

The chain combines TRBV7-9 with TRBJ1-4, with 9 bases fitting TRBD1. With V trimmed by 4 bases and J by 6 bases, 3 bases remained unmatched. The CDR3 is made up of 14 amino acids. In germline, CDR1 is SEHNR, CDR2 FQNEAQ (reference sequence). In DNA form, the CDR3 reads TGTGCCAGCAGCTCAACAGGGGGCCATGAAAAACTGTTTTTT. It translates to CASSSTGGHEKLFF.

Only a few counts were recorded for this clone. The rearrangement uses TRBV28 and TRBJ1-2; TRBD1 is a possible D gene (5 bases). The germline V and J ends were trimmed by 5 bases and 0 bases, with 13 bases remaining between them. The CDR3 has 15 residues. Germline CDR1 MDHEN, CDR2 SYDVKM. The CDR3 nucleotides read TGTGCCAGCAGTCCCGTCGGGGCGTCTAACTATGGCTACACCTTC. Residues: CASSPVGASNYGYTF.